The text below deals with one TCR beta chain. Its antigen is as yet unknown. These data are taken from a study of T cell responses to AZD1222 COVID-19 vaccine. Study-wide points: Nearly half of spike-specific TCRs reportedly target variant regions that are unmutated in the B.1.351 and B.1.1.7 variants. No day 14 peak samples; only post-peak repertoires were characterized. Donor demographics were predominantly white British with a female majority; clonal diversity may be underestimated. Spike as a whole was targeted by vaccine-associated CD4 TCRs, dominant at 160-218 and 743-854.

Generated by immunoSEQ multiplex PCR, the TCRdb table keeps only in-frame clones and is missing some. Of 42,000 or so clones in the sample, about 90% were seen once. The source is an adult who received the MenACWY meningococcal vaccine as a control. The source was peripheral blood, collected 28 days after the second dose of the MenACWY control vaccine.

The CDR3 here is CASSLAGLADYNEQFF. In DNA, the CDR3 is TGTGCCAGCAGCCTGGCGGGACTAGCGGACTACAATGAGCAGTTCTTC. The V call is TRBV7-9, the J call TRBJ2-1; 11 positions agree with TRBD2. V trimming: 5 bases; J trimming: 3 bases; junction bases outside the gene matches: 6. The CDR3 length is 16 residues. CDR1 is SEHNR and CDR2 is FQNEAQ in the germline V gene (reference sequence).